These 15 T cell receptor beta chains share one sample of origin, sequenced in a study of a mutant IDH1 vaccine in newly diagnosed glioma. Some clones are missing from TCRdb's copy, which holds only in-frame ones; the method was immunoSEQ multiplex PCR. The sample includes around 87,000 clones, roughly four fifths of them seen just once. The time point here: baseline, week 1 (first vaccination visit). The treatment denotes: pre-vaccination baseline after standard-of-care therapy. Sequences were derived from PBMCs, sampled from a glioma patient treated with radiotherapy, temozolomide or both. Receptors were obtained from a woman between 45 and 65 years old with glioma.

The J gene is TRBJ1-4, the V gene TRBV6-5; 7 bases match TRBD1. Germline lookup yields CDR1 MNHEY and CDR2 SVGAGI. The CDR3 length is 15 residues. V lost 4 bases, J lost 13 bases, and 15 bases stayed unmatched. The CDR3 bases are TGTGCCAGCAGTTGGGACAGTTCCCAGGATAGGGGACTGTTTTTT. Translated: CASSWDSSQDRGLFF.

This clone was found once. The CDR3 loop reads CASSLPVAGANVLTF. The CDR3 nucleotides read TGCGCCAGCAGCTTGCCGGTAGCTGGGGCCAACGTCCTGACTTTC. The chain carries TRBV5-1 and TRBJ2-6; D unresolved. The CDR3 has 15 residues. Between the trimmed V and J ends, which lost 1 base and 2 bases, there was a span of 7 bases. Germline V CDR1 and CDR2: SGHRS, YFSETQ.

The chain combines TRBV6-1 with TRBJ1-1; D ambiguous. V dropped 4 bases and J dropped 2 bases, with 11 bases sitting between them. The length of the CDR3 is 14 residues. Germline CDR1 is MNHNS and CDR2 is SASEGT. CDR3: CASSGVNKNTEAFF. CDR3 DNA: TGTGCCAGCAGTGGAGTAAACAAAAACACTGAAGCTTTCTTT.

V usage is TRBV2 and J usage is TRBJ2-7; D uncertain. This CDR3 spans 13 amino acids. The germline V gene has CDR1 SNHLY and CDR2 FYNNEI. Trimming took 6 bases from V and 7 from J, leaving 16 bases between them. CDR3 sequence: CASSLEVSGEQYF. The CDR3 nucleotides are TGTGCCAGCAGCCTAGAGGTCTCCGGGGAGCAGTACTTC.

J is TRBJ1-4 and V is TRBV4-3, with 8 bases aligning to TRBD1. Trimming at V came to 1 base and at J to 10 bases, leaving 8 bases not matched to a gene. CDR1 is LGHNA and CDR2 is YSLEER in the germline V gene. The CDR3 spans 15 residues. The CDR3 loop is CASSQAAPGGRKLFF. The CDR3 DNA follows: TGCGCCAGCAGCCAAGCAGCCCCAGGGGGCAGAAAACTGTTTTTT.

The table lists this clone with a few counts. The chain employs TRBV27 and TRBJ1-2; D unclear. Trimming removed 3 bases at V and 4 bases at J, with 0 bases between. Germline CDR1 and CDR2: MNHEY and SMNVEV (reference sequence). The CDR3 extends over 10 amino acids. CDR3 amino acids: CASSFYGYTF. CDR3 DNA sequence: TGTGCCAGCAGTTTCTATGGCTACACCTTC.

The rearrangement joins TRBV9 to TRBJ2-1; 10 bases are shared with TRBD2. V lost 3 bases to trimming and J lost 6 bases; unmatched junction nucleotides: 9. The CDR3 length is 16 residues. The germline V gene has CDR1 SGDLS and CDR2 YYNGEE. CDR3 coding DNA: TGTGCCAGCAGCGCGATCAGCGGGGGGGCGGGCAATGAGCAGTTCTTC. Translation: CASSAISGGAGNEQFF. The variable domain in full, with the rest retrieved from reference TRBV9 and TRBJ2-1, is DSGVTQTPKHLITATGQRVTLRCSPRSGDLSVYWYQQSLDQGLQFLIQYYNGEERAKGNILERFSAQQFPDLHSELNLSSLELGDSALYFCASSAISGGAGNEQFFGPGTRLTVL.

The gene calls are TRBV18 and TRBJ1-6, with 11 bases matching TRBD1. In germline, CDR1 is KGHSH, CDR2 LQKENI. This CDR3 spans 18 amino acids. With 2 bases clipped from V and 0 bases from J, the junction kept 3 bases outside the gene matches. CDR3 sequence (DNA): TGTGCCAGCTCACCATGGGACAGGGGGGGCTCCTATAATTCACCCCTCCACTTT. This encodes CASSPWDRGGSYNSPLHF. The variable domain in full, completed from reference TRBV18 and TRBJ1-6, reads NAGVMQNPRHLVRRRGQEARLRCSPMKGHSHVYWYRQLPEEGLKFMVYLQKENIIDESGMPKERFSAEFPKEGPSILRIQQVVRGDSAAYFCASSPWDRGGSYNSPLHFGNGTRLTVT.

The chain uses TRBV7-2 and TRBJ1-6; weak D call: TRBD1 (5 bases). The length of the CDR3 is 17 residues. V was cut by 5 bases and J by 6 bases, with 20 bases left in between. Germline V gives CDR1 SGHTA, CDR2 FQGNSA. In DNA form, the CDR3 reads TGTGCCAGCAGCCCCATTCATAAGGGACCGACTAATTCACCCCTCCACTTT. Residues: CASSPIHKGPTNSPLHF.

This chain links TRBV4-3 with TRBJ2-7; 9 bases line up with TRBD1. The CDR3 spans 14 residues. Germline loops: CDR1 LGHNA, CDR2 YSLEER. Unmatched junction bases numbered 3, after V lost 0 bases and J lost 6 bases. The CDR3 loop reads CASSQDRDRAEQYF. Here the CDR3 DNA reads TGCGCCAGCAGCCAAGACCGGGACAGGGCCGAGCAGTACTTC.

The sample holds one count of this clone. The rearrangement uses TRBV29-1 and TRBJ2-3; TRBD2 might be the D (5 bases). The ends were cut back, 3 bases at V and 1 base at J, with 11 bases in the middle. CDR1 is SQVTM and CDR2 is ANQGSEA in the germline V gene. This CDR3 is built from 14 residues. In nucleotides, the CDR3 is TGCAGCGTTGACAGCGGCCGTCGCACAGATACGCAGTATTTT. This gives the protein CSVDSGRRTDTQYF.

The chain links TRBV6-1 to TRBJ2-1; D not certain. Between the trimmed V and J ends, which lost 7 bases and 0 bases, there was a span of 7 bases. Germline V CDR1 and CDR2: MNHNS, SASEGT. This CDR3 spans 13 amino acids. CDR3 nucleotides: TGTGCCAGCATACGGGCCTCCTACAATGAGCAGTTCTTC. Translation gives CASIRASYNEQFF.

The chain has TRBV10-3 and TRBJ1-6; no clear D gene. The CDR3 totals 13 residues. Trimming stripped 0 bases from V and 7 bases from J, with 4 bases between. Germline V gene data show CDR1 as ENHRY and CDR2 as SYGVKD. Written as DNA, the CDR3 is TGTGCCATCAGTGAGTCAGAGAATTCACCCCTCCACTTT. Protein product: CAISESENSPLHF.

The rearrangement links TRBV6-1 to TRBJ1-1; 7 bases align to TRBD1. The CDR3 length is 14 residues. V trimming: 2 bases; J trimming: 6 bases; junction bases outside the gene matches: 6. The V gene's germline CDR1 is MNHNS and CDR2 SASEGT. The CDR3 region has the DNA TGTGCCAGCAGTGAAAAGGGCAGGGGGTCTGAAGCTTTCTTT. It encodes CASSEKGRGSEAFF.

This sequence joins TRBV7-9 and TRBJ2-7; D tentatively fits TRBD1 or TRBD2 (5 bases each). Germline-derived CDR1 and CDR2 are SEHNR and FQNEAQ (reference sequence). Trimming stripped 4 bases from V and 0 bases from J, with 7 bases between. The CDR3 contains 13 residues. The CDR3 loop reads CASSSGPSYEQYF. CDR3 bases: TGTGCCAGCAGCTCGGGGCCCTCCTACGAGCAGTACTTC.